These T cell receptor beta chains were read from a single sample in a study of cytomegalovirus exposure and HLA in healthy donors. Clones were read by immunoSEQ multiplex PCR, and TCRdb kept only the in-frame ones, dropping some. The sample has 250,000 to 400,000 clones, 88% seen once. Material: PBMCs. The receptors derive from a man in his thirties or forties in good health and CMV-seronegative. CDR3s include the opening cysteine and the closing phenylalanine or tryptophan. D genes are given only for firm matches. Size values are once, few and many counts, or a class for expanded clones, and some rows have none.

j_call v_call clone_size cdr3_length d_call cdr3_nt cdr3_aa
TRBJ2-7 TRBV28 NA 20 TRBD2 TGTGCCAGCAGTCCTGACCCGGGACTAGCGGGGGGGAGAAGCTCCTACGAGCAGTACTTC CASSPDPGLAGGRSSYEQYF
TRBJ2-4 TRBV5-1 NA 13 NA TGCGCCAGCAGGCTCATAACGGAAAACATTCAGTACTTC CASRLITENIQYF
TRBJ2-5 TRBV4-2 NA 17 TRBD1 TGTGCCAGCAGCCAAGATCTCCGGGACAGGGGGATGGAGACCCAGTACTTC CASSQDLRDRGMETQYF
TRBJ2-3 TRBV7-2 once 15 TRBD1 TGTGCCAGCAGGTTCGGACAGGGGAGGACAGATACGCAGTATTTT CASRFGQGRTDTQYF
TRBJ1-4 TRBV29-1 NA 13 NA TGCAGCGTTGATAGCCAGGGTGGTGAAAAACTGTTTTTT CSVDSQGGEKLFF
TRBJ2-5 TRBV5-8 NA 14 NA TGTGCCAGCAGCTTGGTTGGGGGGCAAGAGACCCAGTACTTC CASSLVGGQETQYF
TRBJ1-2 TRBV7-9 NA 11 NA TGTGCCAGCAGCCTCAGCGGGAGCTACACCTTC CASSLSGSYTF
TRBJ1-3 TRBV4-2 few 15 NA TGTGCCAGCAGCCTGTCAGAGGGCACCGGAAACACCATATATTTT CASSLSEGTGNTIYF
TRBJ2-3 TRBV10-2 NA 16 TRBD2 TGCGCCAGCAGTGAGGGGGGGGTCCGGGGCACAGATACGCAGTATTTT CASSEGGVRGTDTQYF
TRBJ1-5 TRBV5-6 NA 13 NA TGTGCCAGCAGCCCAGGACTCAATCAGCCCCAGCATTTT CASSPGLNQPQHF
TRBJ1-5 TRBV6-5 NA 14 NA TGTGCCAGCAGTTACTCTCTAGTTAGTCAGCCCCAGCATTTT CASSYSLVSQPQHF
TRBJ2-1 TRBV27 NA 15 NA TGTGCCAGCAGCAGACTTCTCGGGGGAATCAATGAGCAGTTCTTC CASSRLLGGINEQFF
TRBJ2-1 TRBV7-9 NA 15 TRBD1 TGTGCCAGCAGCTCCCGGGGACAGTCCTACAATGAGCAGTTCTTC CASSSRGQSYNEQFF
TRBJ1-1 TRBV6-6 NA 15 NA TGTGCCAGCAGTTACAATCCGACAGTGAACACTGAAGCTTTCTTT CASSYNPTVNTEAFF
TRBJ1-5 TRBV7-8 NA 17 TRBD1 TGTGCCAGCAGCCCCTCCCCGGGACAGGCCCTGTCCAAGCCCCAGCATTTT CASSPSPGQALSKPQHF
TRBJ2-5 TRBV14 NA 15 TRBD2 TGTGCCAGCAGCCAACAAGCGGGGGGCAAAGAGACCCAGTACTTC CASSQQAGGKETQYF